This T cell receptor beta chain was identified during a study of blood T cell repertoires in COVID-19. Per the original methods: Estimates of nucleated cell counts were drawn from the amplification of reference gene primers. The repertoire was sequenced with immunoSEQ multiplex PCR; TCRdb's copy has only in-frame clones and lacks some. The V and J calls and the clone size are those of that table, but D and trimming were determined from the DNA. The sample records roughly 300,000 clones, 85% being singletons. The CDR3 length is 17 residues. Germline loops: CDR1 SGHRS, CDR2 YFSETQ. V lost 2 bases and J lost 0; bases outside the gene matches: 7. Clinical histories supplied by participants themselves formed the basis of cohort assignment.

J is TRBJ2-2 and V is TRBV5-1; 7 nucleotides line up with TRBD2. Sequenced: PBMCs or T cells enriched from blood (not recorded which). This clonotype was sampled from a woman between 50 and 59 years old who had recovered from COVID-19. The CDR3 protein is CASSFGGLVANTGELFF. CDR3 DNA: TGCGCCAGCAGCTTCGGGGGGTTAGTCGCGAACACCGGGGAGCTGTTTTTT.